Each of the 8 T cell receptor beta chains below was sequenced from the same sample in a study of blood T cells in healthy people across ages. Primed by a sample-barcoded 5' primer and a J-beta primer mix, a second PCR proceeded for 7 to 11 cycles. TCRdb processed the 5' RACE reads anew with MiXCR; each CDR3 protein has one entry. In the table there are about 510,000 distinct CDR3 sequences, about 28% of which are singletons. These data were also reused for a study on T cells of mothers and their children.

Sequenced sample: blood. Receptors were obtained from a boy between 2 and 15 years old in good health.

The chain uses TRBV7-4 and TRBJ1-4; D is unclear. The CDR3 contains 14 residues. The V gene's germline CDR1 is SGHVT and CDR2 SQSDAQ. The germline V and J ends were trimmed by 5 bases and 4 bases, with 11 bases remaining between them. The CDR3 DNA reads TGTGCCAGCAGCCGTGGACGGTATAATGAAAAACTGTTTTTT. Protein sequence: CASSRGRYNEKLFF.

This clonotype appeared once. The rearrangement uses TRBV6-5 and TRBJ1-4; TRBD1 matches 10 bases. J gave up 8 bases and V 6 bases, and 6 bases lay outside the gene matches. CDR1 and CDR2 (germline): MNHEY, SVGAGI. This CDR3 is 14 amino acids long. CDR3 sequence: CASRRQGAAEKLFF. The CDR3 DNA sequence: TGTGCCAGCAGAAGACAGGGGGCAGCGGAAAAACTGTTTTTT.

V is TRBV4-3 and J is TRBJ1-6, with unresolved D. From germline, CDR1 is LGHNA and CDR2 YSLEER. This CDR3 is built from 13 residues. The germline V and J ends were trimmed by 1 base and 6 bases, with 4 bases remaining between them. This CDR3 reads CASSQVSNSPLHF. Written as DNA, the CDR3 is TGCGCCAGCAGCCAAGTTAGTAATTCACCCCTCCACTTT.

This clonotype was seen more than once but under ten times. This chain joins TRBV3-1 and TRBJ2-1, with 13 positions matching TRBD2. The trim removed 4 bases at V and 5 bases at J, leaving 2 bases unmatched. Germline CDR1 LGHDT, CDR2 YNNKEL (reference sequence). This CDR3 comprises 15 residues. CDR3 in amino acids: CASSPTSGRDNEQFF. Here the CDR3 DNA reads TGTGCCAGCAGCCCCACTAGCGGGAGGGACAATGAGCAGTTCTTC.

The chain joins TRBV29-1 to TRBJ1-2, with a weak D call TRBD1 (6 bases). Germline-derived CDR1 and CDR2 are SQVTM and ANQGSEA. This CDR3 comprises 12 residues. V was shortened by 7 bases and J by 4 bases, with 13 bases between the two germline ends. CDR3 nucleotide sequence: TGCAGCGCCCTCACAGGGACCTATGGCTACACCTTC. Amino acids: CSALTGTYGYTF.

This clonotype has just a few counts. This chain links TRBV7-9 with TRBJ2-5; a possible D gene is TRBD1 (6 bases). The end of the DNA aligns better with TRBJ2-7, so the J call may be wrong. CDR1 is SEHNR and CDR2 is FQNEAQ in the germline V gene (reference sequence). The CDR3 loop spans 14 amino acids. The CDR3: CASSKQGNPNEQYF. CDR3 in DNA: TGTGCCAGCAGTAAACAGGGAAATCCCAACGAGCAGTACTTC.

The chain uses TRBV9 and TRBJ2-3; D not certain. Germline V gene lookup returns CDR1 SGDLS and CDR2 YYNGEE. The CDR3 totals 13 residues. Trimming left V 0 bases short and J 6 bases short, with 8 bases between. The CDR3 DNA reads TGTGCCAGCAGCGTAGATGGGCTCGATACGCAGTATTTT. Its protein is CASSVDGLDTQYF.

The chain combines TRBV12-3 or TRBV12-4 with TRBJ2-2, with 10 bases lining up with TRBD1. This CDR3 has 15 amino acids. V was pared by 5 bases and J by 7 bases, with 7 bases of the junction left unmatched. The CDR3 DNA reads TGTGCCAGCAGTCCAGGGACAGGGGATGTCGGGGAGCTGTTTTTT. It codes for CASSPGTGDVGELFF.